Listed below are T cell receptor beta chains from one sample, sequenced in a study of cytomegalovirus exposure and HLA in healthy donors. Only in-frame clones appear in the TCRdb table, and some are missing; sequencing was by immunoSEQ multiplex PCR. The sample includes 60,000 or so clones, about 72% of them seen just once. The source material was PBMCs. The receptors were sampled from a woman aged 40 to 50 in good health and CMV-seropositive. CDR3s include the opening cysteine and the closing phenylalanine or tryptophan. The order of the fields is clone size, D gene, V gene, J gene, CDR3 protein, CDR3 DNA. A D gene is named only where the DNA matches it firmly. A clone size is listed for some rows: how often the clone was seen (once, few, many), or a class if it is expanded.

clone size: -; D gene: TRBD2; V gene: TRBV11-3; J gene: TRBJ2-1; CDR3 protein: CASSSSGGGGNEQFF; CDR3 DNA: TGTGCCAGCAGCTCCTCAGGCGGGGGGGGCAATGAGCAGTTCTTC
clone size: few; D gene: TRBD1; V gene: TRBV11-3; J gene: TRBJ1-5; CDR3 protein: CASSYEQGGGNQPQHF; CDR3 DNA: TGTGCCAGCAGCTATGAACAGGGGGGAGGCAATCAGCCCCAGCATTTT
clone size: -; D gene: -; V gene: TRBV27; J gene: TRBJ1-3; CDR3 protein: CASSLQGPSGNTIYF; CDR3 DNA: TGTGCCAGCAGTTTACAGGGGCCATCTGGAAACACCATATATTTT
clone size: -; D gene: -; V gene: TRBV19; J gene: TRBJ2-7; CDR3 protein: CASSMEGSYEQYF; CDR3 DNA: TGTGCCAGTAGTATGGAGGGGTCCTACGAGCAGTACTTC
clone size: once; D gene: -; V gene: TRBV30; J gene: TRBJ2-5; CDR3 protein: CAWSVLSQGTQYF; CDR3 DNA: TGTGCCTGGAGTGTACTGTCCCAGGGGACCCAGTACTTC
clone size: -; D gene: -; V gene: TRBV6-5; J gene: TRBJ2-7; CDR3 protein: CASNRNQGGEQYF; CDR3 DNA: TGTGCCAGCAACCGAAACCAGGGGGGCGAGCAGTACTTC
clone size: -; D gene: TRBD1; V gene: TRBV7-3; J gene: TRBJ1-2; CDR3 protein: CASSLDRAEWGYTF; CDR3 DNA: TGTGCCAGCAGTCTTGACAGGGCGGAGTGGGGCTACACCTTC
clone size: -; D gene: TRBD1; V gene: TRBV11-2; J gene: TRBJ1-1; CDR3 protein: CASSSIGQGKDTEAFF; CDR3 DNA: TGTGCCAGCAGCTCAATTGGACAGGGGAAAGACACTGAAGCTTTCTTT
clone size: -; D gene: -; V gene: TRBV18; J gene: TRBJ1-5; CDR3 protein: CASSPGQGRGQPQHF; CDR3 DNA: TGTGCCAGCTCACCGGGGCAGGGTCGAGGTCAGCCCCAGCATTTT
clone size: -; D gene: -; V gene: TRBV30; J gene: TRBJ1-5; CDR3 protein: CAWSSVRVEQPQHF; CDR3 DNA: TGTGCCTGGAGTTCTGTCCGGGTAGAGCAGCCCCAGCATTTT
clone size: -; D gene: TRBD1; V gene: TRBV19; J gene: TRBJ2-7; CDR3 protein: CASKTGTADPITNYEQYF; CDR3 DNA: TGTGCCAGTAAAACCGGGACAGCAGATCCGATAACGAACTACGAGCAGTACTTC
clone size: few; D gene: TRBD1; V gene: TRBV7-6; J gene: TRBJ1-2; CDR3 protein: CASSLEETGARGYTF; CDR3 DNA: TGTGCCAGCAGCCTAGAAGAGACAGGGGCGCGGGGCTACACCTTC
clone size: once; D gene: TRBD1; V gene: TRBV2; J gene: TRBJ1-1; CDR3 protein: CARLRILTGMNTEAFF; CDR3 DNA: TGTGCCAGACTTCGAATTCTGACAGGGATGAACACTGAAGCTTTCTTT
clone size: few; D gene: TRBD2; V gene: TRBV4-2; J gene: TRBJ2-3; CDR3 protein: CASSQVTSGGAVDTQYF; CDR3 DNA: TGTGCCAGCAGCCAAGTTACTAGCGGGGGAGCCGTAGATACGCAGTATTTT
clone size: -; D gene: TRBD1; V gene: TRBV6-6; J gene: TRBJ1-1; CDR3 protein: CASSHPGGLRGEAFF; CDR3 DNA: TGTGCCAGCAGCCACCCAGGGGGCTTAAGGGGTGAAGCTTTCTTT
clone size: few; D gene: -; V gene: TRBV19; J gene: TRBJ2-5; CDR3 protein: CASSTAYSGGPETQYF; CDR3 DNA: TGTGCCAGTAGTACAGCATACTCCGGGGGGCCGGAGACCCAGTACTTC
clone size: -; D gene: -; V gene: TRBV7-2; J gene: TRBJ2-7; CDR3 protein: CASSQGGNSYEQYF; CDR3 DNA: TGTGCCAGCAGCCAGGGGGGTAACTCCTACGAGCAGTACTTC
clone size: -; D gene: -; V gene: TRBV29-1; J gene: TRBJ2-5; CDR3 protein: CSVDSQETQYF; CDR3 DNA: TGCAGCGTTGACAGTCAAGAGACCCAGTACTTC
clone size: -; D gene: TRBD1; V gene: TRBV27; J gene: TRBJ1-2; CDR3 protein: CASSYGQGSNYGYTF; CDR3 DNA: TGTGCCAGCAGTTACGGACAGGGATCTAACTATGGCTACACCTTC
clone size: -; D gene: -; V gene: TRBV6-5; J gene: TRBJ1-1; CDR3 protein: CASRTGITEAFF; CDR3 DNA: TGTGCCAGCAGAACAGGGATCACTGAAGCTTTCTTT
clone size: -; D gene: -; V gene: TRBV4-1; J gene: TRBJ2-7; CDR3 protein: CASSHSDSYEQYF; CDR3 DNA: TGCGCCAGCAGCCACAGCGACTCCTACGAGCAGTACTTC
clone size: -; D gene: TRBD1; V gene: TRBV30; J gene: TRBJ1-6; CDR3 protein: CAWTSGTGGSPLHF; CDR3 DNA: TGTGCCTGGACCTCCGGGACAGGGGGTTCACCCCTCCACTTT
clone size: -; D gene: -; V gene: TRBV19; J gene: TRBJ1-2; CDR3 protein: CASSMSQDYGYTF; CDR3 DNA: TGTGCCAGTAGTATGAGTCAAGACTATGGCTACACCTTC
clone size: -; D gene: -; V gene: TRBV30; J gene: TRBJ2-5; CDR3 protein: CAWSVGRGTQYF; CDR3 DNA: TGTGCCTGGAGTGTAGGTCGGGGGACCCAGTACTTC
clone size: -; D gene: TRBD1; V gene: TRBV30; J gene: TRBJ1-5; CDR3 protein: CARDRGENQPQHF; CDR3 DNA: TGTGCCCGGGACAGGGGCGAGAATCAGCCCCAGCATTTT
clone size: -; D gene: -; V gene: TRBV7-8; J gene: TRBJ1-5; CDR3 protein: CASSLAGTGSQPQHF; CDR3 DNA: TGTGCCAGCAGCTTAGCGGGAACAGGGAGTCAGCCCCAGCATTTT
clone size: -; D gene: -; V gene: TRBV7-9; J gene: TRBJ2-3; CDR3 protein: CASSSSTDTQYF; CDR3 DNA: TGTGCCAGCAGCTCCTCCACAGATACGCAGTATTTT
clone size: -; D gene: TRBD2; V gene: TRBV13; J gene: TRBJ2-5; CDR3 protein: CASSVLAGGQETQYF; CDR3 DNA: TGTGCCAGCAGCGTCCTAGCGGGGGGCCAAGAGACCCAGTACTTC
clone size: -; D gene: -; V gene: TRBV6-6; J gene: TRBJ1-5; CDR3 protein: CATIGAEGQPQHF; CDR3 DNA: TGTGCCACCATTGGAGCAGAAGGACAGCCCCAGCATTTT
clone size: -; D gene: -; V gene: TRBV2; J gene: TRBJ1-2; CDR3 protein: CASSVTPGRHGYTF; CDR3 DNA: TGTGCCAGCAGTGTGACACCCGGGAGGCATGGCTACACCTTC
clone size: -; D gene: TRBD1; V gene: TRBV6-5; J gene: TRBJ2-7; CDR3 protein: CASASRDRDYEQYF; CDR3 DNA: TGTGCCAGCGCTTCCCGGGACAGGGATTATGAGCAGTACTTC
clone size: -; D gene: TRBD1; V gene: TRBV4-3; J gene: TRBJ1-4; CDR3 protein: CASSQDLISGTGANEKLFF; CDR3 DNA: TGCGCCAGCAGCCAAGATTTAATTTCCGGGACAGGGGCTAATGAAAAACTGTTTTTT
clone size: once; D gene: TRBD2; V gene: TRBV7-8; J gene: TRBJ2-3; CDR3 protein: CALGRGSSYTDTQYF; CDR3 DNA: TGTGCCTTGGGGCGGGGGTCTTCTTACACAGATACGCAGTATTTT
clone size: -; D gene: TRBD1; V gene: TRBV14; J gene: TRBJ1-2; CDR3 protein: CASSPDRGYGYTF; CDR3 DNA: TGTGCCAGCAGCCCCGACAGGGGGTATGGCTACACCTTC
clone size: -; D gene: -; V gene: TRBV11-2; J gene: TRBJ2-3; CDR3 protein: CASSGGADTQYF; CDR3 DNA: TGTGCCAGCAGCGGGGGCGCAGATACGCAGTATTTT
clone size: -; D gene: -; V gene: TRBV7-8; J gene: TRBJ2-5; CDR3 protein: CASSLASGTRGTQYF; CDR3 DNA: TGTGCCAGCAGCTTAGCGTCGGGGACTCGAGGGACCCAGTACTTC
clone size: -; D gene: TRBD1; V gene: TRBV9; J gene: TRBJ1-1; CDR3 protein: CASSLGSGDRVAEAFF; CDR3 DNA: TGTGCCAGCAGCCTAGGGAGTGGGGACAGGGTCGCTGAAGCTTTCTTT
clone size: -; D gene: TRBD1; V gene: TRBV19; J gene: TRBJ1-2; CDR3 protein: CASSRQQGAGSLYGYTF; CDR3 DNA: TGTGCCAGTAGTAGGCAGCAGGGGGCTGGATCGCTCTATGGCTACACCTTC
clone size: -; D gene: -; V gene: TRBV20-1; J gene: TRBJ2-5; CDR3 protein: CSANGQETQYF; CDR3 DNA: TGCAGTGCCAACGGTCAAGAGACCCAGTACTTC
clone size: -; D gene: -; V gene: TRBV5-1; J gene: TRBJ1-6; CDR3 protein: CASSLDRTGGSSPLHF; CDR3 DNA: TGCGCCAGCAGCTTGGATAGAACGGGGGGCAGTTCACCCCTCCACTTT